The 17 T cell receptor beta chains below were found in one sample sequenced in a study of T cell changes during pregnancy in multiple sclerosis. Clones were sequenced by immunoSEQ multiplex PCR, and TCRdb holds only the in-frame ones, with some missing. The data contain roughly 89,000 clones, approximately 95% of them singletons. The input for sequencing was peripheral blood, taken after pregnancy. Receptor source: a female donor in good health, enrolled as a control in a pregnancy study.

This rearrangement joins TRBV7-2 to TRBJ2-7; possibly TRBD2 for D (6 bases). Germline CDR1 SGHTA, CDR2 FQGNSA. V was pared by 8 bases and J by 1 base, with 15 bases between. The CDR3 totals 14 residues. In DNA form, the CDR3 reads TGTGCCAGCTCCCCGGGACTCATATCCTACGAGCAGTACTTC. Protein sequence: CASSPGLISYEQYF.

The chain recombines TRBV7-9 with TRBJ2-7; 13 nucleotides agree with TRBD2. This CDR3 region has 16 residues. V was clipped by 5 bases and J by 3 bases; unmatched bases: 7. The germline V gene has CDR1 SEHNR and CDR2 FQNEAQ (reference sequence). CDR3 bases: TGTGCCAGCAGCCCGCCGAGACTAGCGGGAGGCTACGAGCAGTACTTC. Protein sequence: CASSPPRLAGGYEQYF.

The chain is built from TRBV5-6 and TRBJ2-7, with D possibly being TRBD2 (6 bases). The V and J ends lost 1 base and 3 bases respectively, with 14 bases between them. This CDR3 contains 15 residues. Looked up from germline, CDR1 is SGHDT and CDR2 is YYEEEE. CDR3 amino acids: CASSLRSTGVYEQYF. The CDR3 DNA sequence: TGTGCCAGCAGCTTGAGAAGTACGGGGGTCTACGAGCAGTACTTC.

This clone was recorded once. The rearrangement joins TRBV27 to TRBJ2-1, with a tentative D call TRBD1 (5 bases). CDR3 length: 13 residues. Between the trimmed V and J ends, which lost 8 bases and 0 bases, there was a span of 8 bases. Germline V lookup: CDR1 MNHEY, CDR2 SMNVEV (reference sequence). For the CDR3, the DNA is TGTGCCAGCCGACAGAGCTCCTACAATGAGCAGTTCTTC. Its translation: CASRQSSYNEQFF.

This sequence joins TRBV6-1 and TRBJ1-5; D unresolved. The V gene's germline CDR1 is MNHNS and CDR2 SASEGT. The CDR3 has 12 amino acids. V lost 0 bases and J 7 bases, leaving 4 bases between the germline ends. The CDR3 region is CASSEALQPQHF. DNA for the CDR3: TGTGCCAGCAGTGAAGCGCTACAGCCCCAGCATTTT.

This clone came up once. This chain uses TRBV19 with TRBJ2-5; the match to TRBD2 covers 7 bases. The J segment lost 4 bases and the V segment lost 5 bases, leaving 13 bases of the junction unmatched. The length of the CDR3 is 16 residues. Germline V gene sequence: CDR1 LNHDA, CDR2 SQIVND (reference sequence). CDR3 amino acids: CASSARLAPPPETQYF. In DNA form, the CDR3 reads TGTGCCAGTAGTGCCCGACTAGCCCCACCCCCAGAGACCCAGTACTTC.

This CDR3 is CASSTGTGMGWGQPQHF. The CDR3 bases are TGTGCCAGTAGCACCGGGACAGGTATGGGATGGGGTCAGCCCCAGCATTTT. The V and J genes are TRBV19 and TRBJ1-5, with 8 bases that match TRBD1. V lost 6 bases, J lost 6 bases, and 16 bases stayed unmatched. The CDR3 spans 17 residues. Per germline, CDR1 LNHDA and CDR2 SQIVND (reference sequence). The full variable domain, in which reference TRBV19 and TRBJ1-5 provide the parts outside the CDR3, is DGGITQSPKYLFRKEGQNVTLSCEQNLNHDAMYWYRQDPGQGLRLIYYSQIVNDFQKGDIAEGYSVSREKKESFPLTVTSAQKNPTAFYLCASSTGTGMGWGQPQHFGDGTRLSIL.

V and J are TRBV9 and TRBJ2-1; 8 positions match TRBD2. This CDR3 contains 15 residues. The germline gives CDR1 SGDLS, CDR2 YYNGEE. V shed 0 bases, J shed 4 bases, and the junction held 3 bases outside the gene matches. The chain's CDR3 is CASSVDPSGYNEQFF. The DNA for the CDR3 is TGTGCCAGCAGCGTAGATCCTAGCGGGTACAATGAGCAGTTCTTC.

The CDR3 sequence is CATSRDSGEETQYF. Here the CDR3 DNA reads TGTGCCACCAGCAGAGATTCGGGGGAAGAGACCCAGTACTTC. The genes are TRBV15 and TRBJ2-5; D perhaps matches TRBD2 (6 bases). The CDR3 runs 14 residues. Germline V gives CDR1 LNHNV, CDR2 YYDKDF (reference sequence). The V and J ends lost 0 bases and 3 bases respectively, with 8 bases between them. The variable domain in full, with the rest retrieved from reference TRBV15 and TRBJ2-5, is DAMVIQNPRYQVTQFGKPVTLSCSQTLNHNVMYWYQQKSSQAPKLLFHYYDKDFNNEADTPDNFQSRRPNTSFCFLDIRSPGLGDTAMYLCATSRDSGEETQYFGPGTRLLVL.

This chain uses TRBV7-9 with TRBJ1-3; D unresolved. The germline V gene encodes CDR1 SEHNR and CDR2 FQNEAQ (reference sequence). The V end was cut by 1 base, the J end by 0 bases, with 7 bases between. This CDR3 spans 15 amino acids. This CDR3 reads CASSLGVSSGNTIYF. The CDR3, as DNA: TGTGCCAGCAGCTTAGGCGTAAGCTCTGGAAACACCATATATTTT. The variable domain in full, with the rest retrieved from reference TRBV7-9 and TRBJ1-3, is DTGVSQNPRHKITKRGQNVTFRCDPISEHNRLYWYRQTLGQGPEFLTYFQNEAQLEKSRLLSDRFSAERPKGSFSTLEIQRTEQGDSAMYLCASSLGVSSGNTIYFGEGSWLTVV.

The chain links TRBV5-1 to TRBJ2-7; 10 bases fit TRBD1. CDR1 is SGHRS, CDR2 YFSETQ, per germline. The V segment lost 4 bases and the J segment 5 bases; nucleotides outside the gene matches: 6. There are 14 residues in the CDR3. CDR3 DNA sequence: TGCGCCAGCAGCACGGGGACAGGGGAAAACGAGCAGTACTTC. It translates to CASSTGTGENEQYF.

The rearrangement joins TRBV6-5 to TRBJ2-1; TRBD2 might be the D (6 bases). Germline CDR1 MNHEY, CDR2 SVGAGI. The germline V and J ends were trimmed by 0 bases and 0 bases, with 6 bases remaining between them. The CDR3 extends over 15 amino acids. The CDR3: CASSYSGSSYNEQFF. DNA of the CDR3: TGTGCCAGCAGTTACTCCGGGAGCTCCTACAATGAGCAGTTCTTC.

V usage is TRBV27 and J usage is TRBJ2-7; 10 bases agree with TRBD2. Germline loops: CDR1 MNHEY, CDR2 SMNVEV (reference sequence). The ends lost 4 bases at V and 6 bases at J; junction bases unmatched: 12. The CDR3 is made up of 16 amino acids. CDR3 DNA sequence: TGTGCCAGCAGTTCGTCCCTCAGCGGGAGGGCCGTCGAGCAGTACTTC. This sequence encodes CASSSSLSGRAVEQYF.

The V gene is TRBV11-2, the J gene TRBJ2-7, with TRBD2 matching 14 bases. CDR3 length: 16 amino acids. Germline V gives CDR1 SGHAT, CDR2 FQNNGV. The V and J ends lost 0 bases and 2 bases, in that order; junction bases with no gene match: 0. CDR3 amino acids: CASSLEGLAGAYEQYF. CDR3 DNA sequence: TGTGCCAGCAGCTTAGAGGGACTAGCGGGAGCCTACGAGCAGTACTTC.

The rearrangement joins TRBV4-2 to TRBJ1-5; maybe TRBD1 (6 bases). This CDR3 has 14 residues. V was pared by 0 bases and J by 5 bases, with 8 bases between. Looked up from germline, CDR1 is LGHNA and CDR2 is YNFKEQ. This CDR3 reads CASSQEPGDQPQHF. The CDR3 nucleotides read TGTGCCAGCAGCCAAGAACCAGGGGATCAGCCCCAGCATTTT.

This chain links TRBV5-1 with TRBJ2-1; tentative D call: TRBD1 (5 bases). Trimming left V 4 bases short and J 8 bases short, with 19 bases between. This CDR3 is 15 amino acids long. Germline V gene sequence: CDR1 SGHRS, CDR2 YFSETQ. The DNA for the CDR3 is TGCGCCAGCAGCATTTCGGACACTCAAGGGGATGAGCAGTTCTTC. Its translation: CASSISDTQGDEQFF.

The V gene is TRBV5-1, the J gene TRBJ2-7, with 13 bases fitting TRBD2. Germline CDR1 and CDR2: SGHRS and YFSETQ. This CDR3 is 17 amino acids long. Losses at the gene ends were 2 bases for V and 0 bases for J; bases not matched to a gene: 5. The CDR3: CASSFKGLAGDSYEQYF. CDR3 DNA sequence: TGCGCCAGCAGCTTCAAAGGACTAGCGGGAGACTCCTACGAGCAGTACTTC.